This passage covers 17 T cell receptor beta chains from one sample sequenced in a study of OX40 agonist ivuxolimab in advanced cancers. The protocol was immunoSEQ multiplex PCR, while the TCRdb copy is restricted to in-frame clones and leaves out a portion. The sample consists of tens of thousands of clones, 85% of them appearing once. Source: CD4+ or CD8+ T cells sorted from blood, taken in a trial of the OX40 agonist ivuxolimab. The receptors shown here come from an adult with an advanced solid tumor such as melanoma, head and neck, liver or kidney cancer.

CDR3: CASSFPSIGGGGQYF. The DNA of the CDR3 is TGTGCCAGCAGTTTTCCATCGATAGGGGGCGGAGGGCAGTACTTC. V usage is TRBV28 and J usage is TRBJ2-7, with 7 bases identical to TRBD1. The germline V gene has CDR1 MDHEN and CDR2 SYDVKM. This CDR3 has 15 residues. Losses at the gene ends were 3 bases for V and 9 bases for J; bases not matched to a gene: 14.

The CDR3 DNA is TGTGCCAGTAGTCAAACCGGGGACATTAAGACCCAGTACTTC. Translating gives CASSQTGDIKTQYF. V usage is TRBV19 and J usage is TRBJ2-5, with D possibly TRBD1 on 6 matching bases. Germline CDR1 reads LNHDA; CDR2 reads SQIVND (reference sequence). V was pared by 5 bases and J by 6 bases, with 16 bases between. The CDR3 length is 14 residues.

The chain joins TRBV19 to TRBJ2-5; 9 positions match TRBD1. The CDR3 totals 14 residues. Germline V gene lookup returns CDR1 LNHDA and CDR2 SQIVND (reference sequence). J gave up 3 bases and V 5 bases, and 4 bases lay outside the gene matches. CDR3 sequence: CASSGTGRKETQYF. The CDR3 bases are TGTGCCAGTAGTGGGACAGGGAGGAAAGAGACCCAGTACTTC.

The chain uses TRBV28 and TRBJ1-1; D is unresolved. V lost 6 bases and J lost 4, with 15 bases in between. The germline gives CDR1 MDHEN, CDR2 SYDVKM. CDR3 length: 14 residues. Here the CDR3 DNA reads TGTGCCAGCAGCCGACCAAGCGGCCGCACTGAAGCTTTCTTT. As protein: CASSRPSGRTEAFF.

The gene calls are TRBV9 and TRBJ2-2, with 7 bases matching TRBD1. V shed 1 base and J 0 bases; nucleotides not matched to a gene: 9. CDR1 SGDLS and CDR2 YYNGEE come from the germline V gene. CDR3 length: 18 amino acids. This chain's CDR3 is CASSVPRDSVTNTGELFF. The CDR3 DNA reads TGTGCCAGCAGCGTACCCCGGGACAGTGTTACGAACACCGGGGAGCTGTTTTTT.

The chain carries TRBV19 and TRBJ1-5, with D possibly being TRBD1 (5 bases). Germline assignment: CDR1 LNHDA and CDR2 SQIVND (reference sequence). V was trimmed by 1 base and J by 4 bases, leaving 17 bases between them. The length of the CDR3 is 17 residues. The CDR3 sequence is CASSIGDGTQKNQPQHF. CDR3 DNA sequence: TGTGCCAGTAGTATAGGGGACGGGACCCAAAAGAATCAGCCCCAGCATTTT.

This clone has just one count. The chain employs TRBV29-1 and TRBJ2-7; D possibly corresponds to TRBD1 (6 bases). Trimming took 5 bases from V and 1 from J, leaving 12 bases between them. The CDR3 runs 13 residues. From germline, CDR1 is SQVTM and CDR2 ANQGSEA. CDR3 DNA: TGCAGCGTTCGCGCGACAGGTTCCTACGAGCAGTACTTC. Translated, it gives CSVRATGSYEQYF.

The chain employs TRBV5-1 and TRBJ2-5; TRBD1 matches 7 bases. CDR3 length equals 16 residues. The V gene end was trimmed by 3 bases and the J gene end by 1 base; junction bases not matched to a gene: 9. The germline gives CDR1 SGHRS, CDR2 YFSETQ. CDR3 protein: CASSSKIPGGQETQYF. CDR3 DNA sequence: TGCGCCAGCAGCTCCAAAATCCCAGGGGGCCAAGAGACCCAGTACTTC.

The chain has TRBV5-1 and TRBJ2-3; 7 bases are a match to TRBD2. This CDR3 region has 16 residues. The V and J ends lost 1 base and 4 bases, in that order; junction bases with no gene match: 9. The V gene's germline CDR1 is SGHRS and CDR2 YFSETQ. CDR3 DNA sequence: TGCGCCAGCAGCTTGAATAGGCGGGGGTGGTCAGATACGCAGTATTTT. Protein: CASSLNRRGWSDTQYF.

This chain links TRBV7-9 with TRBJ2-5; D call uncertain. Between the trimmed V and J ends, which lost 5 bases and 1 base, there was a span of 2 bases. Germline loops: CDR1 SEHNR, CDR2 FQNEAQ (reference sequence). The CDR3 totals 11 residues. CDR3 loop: CASSLQETQYF. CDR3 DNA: TGTGCCAGCAGCCTCCAAGAGACCCAGTACTTC. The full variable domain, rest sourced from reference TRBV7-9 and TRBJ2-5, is DTGVSQNPRHKITKRGQNVTFRCDPISEHNRLYWYRQTLGQGPEFLTYFQNEAQLEKSRLLSDRFSAERPKGSFSTLEIQRTEQGDSAMYLCASSLQETQYFGPGTRLLVL.

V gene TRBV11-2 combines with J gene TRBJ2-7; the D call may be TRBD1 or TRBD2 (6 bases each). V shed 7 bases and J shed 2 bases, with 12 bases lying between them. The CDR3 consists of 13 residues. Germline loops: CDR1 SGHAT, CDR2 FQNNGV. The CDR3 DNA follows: TGTGCCAGCACCATAGGGGGGCCCTACGAGCAGTACTTC. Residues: CASTIGGPYEQYF.

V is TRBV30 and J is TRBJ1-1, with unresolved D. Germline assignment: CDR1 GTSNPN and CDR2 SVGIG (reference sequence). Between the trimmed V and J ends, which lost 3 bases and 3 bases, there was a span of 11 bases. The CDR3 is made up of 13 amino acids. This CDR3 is CAWRPDGDTEAFF. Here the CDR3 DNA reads TGTGCCTGGAGACCGGACGGGGACACTGAAGCTTTCTTT.

The CDR3, as DNA: TGTGCCAGCAGCTTGGCCTCAACCCAACAAGAGACCCAGTACTTC. Protein product: CASSLASTQQETQYF. This sequence joins TRBV5-5 and TRBJ2-5; D is uncertain. Germline loops: CDR1 SGHKS, CDR2 YYEKEE (reference sequence). The CDR3 has 15 residues. V was clipped by 0 bases and J by 2 bases, with 11 bases between them.

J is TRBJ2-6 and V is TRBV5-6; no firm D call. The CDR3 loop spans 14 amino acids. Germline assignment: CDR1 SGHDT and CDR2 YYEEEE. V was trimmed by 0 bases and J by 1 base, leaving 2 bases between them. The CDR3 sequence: CASSLVSGANVLTF. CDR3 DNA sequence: TGTGCCAGCAGCTTGGTTTCTGGGGCCAACGTCCTGACTTTC.

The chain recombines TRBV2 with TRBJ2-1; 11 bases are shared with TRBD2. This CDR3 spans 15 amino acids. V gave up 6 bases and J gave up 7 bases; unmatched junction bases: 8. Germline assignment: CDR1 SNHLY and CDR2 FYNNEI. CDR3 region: CASRETSGGKNEQFF. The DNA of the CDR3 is TGTGCCAGCAGGGAAACTAGCGGGGGAAAGAATGAGCAGTTCTTC.

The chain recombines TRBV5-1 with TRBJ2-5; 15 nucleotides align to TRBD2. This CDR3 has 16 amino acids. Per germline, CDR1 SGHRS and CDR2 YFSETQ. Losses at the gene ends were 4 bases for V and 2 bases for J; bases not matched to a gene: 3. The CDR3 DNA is TGCGCCAGCAGCGTCGGGACTAGCGGGGGGCAAGAGACCCAGTACTTC. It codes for CASSVGTSGGQETQYF.

CDR3 region: CASRSGPTTNEKLFF. The CDR3 DNA sequence: TGTGCCAGCAGGAGTGGACCCACAACTAATGAAAAACTGTTTTTT. This rearrangement joins TRBV4-2 to TRBJ1-4; the D is unclear. The length of the CDR3 is 15 residues. CDR1 is LGHNA, CDR2 YNFKEQ, per germline. Trimming removed 6 bases at V and 0 bases at J, with 11 bases between.